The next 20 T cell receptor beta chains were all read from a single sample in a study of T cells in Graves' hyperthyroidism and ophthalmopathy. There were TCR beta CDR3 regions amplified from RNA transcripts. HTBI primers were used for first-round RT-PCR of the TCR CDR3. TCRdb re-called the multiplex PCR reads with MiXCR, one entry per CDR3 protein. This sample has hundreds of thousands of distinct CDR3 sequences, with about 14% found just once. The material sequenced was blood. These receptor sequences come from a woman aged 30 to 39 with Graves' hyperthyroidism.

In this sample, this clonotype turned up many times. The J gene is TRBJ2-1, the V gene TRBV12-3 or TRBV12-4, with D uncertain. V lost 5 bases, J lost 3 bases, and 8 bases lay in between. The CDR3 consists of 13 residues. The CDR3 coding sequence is TGTGCCAGCAGTCGCCCCCTCTACAATGAGCAGTTCTTC. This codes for CASSRPLYNEQFF.

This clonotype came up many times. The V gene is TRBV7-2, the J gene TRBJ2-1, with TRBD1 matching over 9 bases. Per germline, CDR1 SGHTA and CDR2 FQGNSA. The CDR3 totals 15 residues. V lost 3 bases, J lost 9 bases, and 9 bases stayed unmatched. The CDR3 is CASSFLDRGFIEQFF. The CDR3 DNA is TGTGCCAGCAGCTTCCTGGACAGGGGATTTATTGAGCAGTTCTTC.

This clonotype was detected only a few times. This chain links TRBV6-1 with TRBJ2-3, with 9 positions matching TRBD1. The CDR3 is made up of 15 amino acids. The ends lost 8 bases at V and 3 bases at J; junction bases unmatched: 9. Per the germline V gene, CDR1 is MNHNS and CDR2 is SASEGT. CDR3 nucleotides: TGTGCCAGCCGTACCCAGGACAGGGGAACAGATACGCAGTATTTT. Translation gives CASRTQDRGTDTQYF.

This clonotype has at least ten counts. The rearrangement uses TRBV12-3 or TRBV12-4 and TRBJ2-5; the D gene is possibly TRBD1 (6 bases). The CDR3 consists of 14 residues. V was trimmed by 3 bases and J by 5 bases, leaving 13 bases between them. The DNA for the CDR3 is TGTGCCAGCAGTTTGGTCCCAGGGGTGGAGACCCAGTACTTC. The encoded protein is CASSLVPGVETQYF.

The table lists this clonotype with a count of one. The CDR3: CASRGAGLSSGANVLTF. Written as DNA, the CDR3 is TGTGCCAGTAGGGGGGCAGGACTGAGCTCTGGGGCCAACGTCCTGACTTTC. V and J are TRBV19 and TRBJ2-6; D is possibly TRBD1 (6 bases). V gave up 6 bases and J gave up 0 bases, with 15 bases separating them. Germline V gene data show CDR1 as LNHDA and CDR2 as SQIVND (reference sequence). The CDR3 totals 17 residues.

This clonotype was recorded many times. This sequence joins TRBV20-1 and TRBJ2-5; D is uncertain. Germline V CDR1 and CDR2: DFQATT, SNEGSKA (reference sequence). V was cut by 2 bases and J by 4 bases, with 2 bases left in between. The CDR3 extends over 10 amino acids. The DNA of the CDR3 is TGCAGTGCTAGACTAGAGACCCAGTACTTC. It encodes CSARLETQYF.

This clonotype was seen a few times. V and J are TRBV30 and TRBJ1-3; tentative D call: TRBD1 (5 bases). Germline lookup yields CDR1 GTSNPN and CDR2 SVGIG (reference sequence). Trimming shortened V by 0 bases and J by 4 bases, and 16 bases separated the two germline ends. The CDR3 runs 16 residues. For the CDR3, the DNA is TGTGCCTGGAGTGTACGTACAGCAGGGTCCGGAAACACCATATATTTT. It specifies CAWSVRTAGSGNTIYF.

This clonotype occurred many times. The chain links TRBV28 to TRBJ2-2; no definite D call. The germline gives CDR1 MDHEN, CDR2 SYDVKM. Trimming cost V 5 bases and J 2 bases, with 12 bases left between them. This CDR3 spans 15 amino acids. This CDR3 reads CASSPGEINTGELFF. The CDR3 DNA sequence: TGTGCCAGCAGTCCCGGAGAGATAAACACCGGGGAGCTGTTTTTT.

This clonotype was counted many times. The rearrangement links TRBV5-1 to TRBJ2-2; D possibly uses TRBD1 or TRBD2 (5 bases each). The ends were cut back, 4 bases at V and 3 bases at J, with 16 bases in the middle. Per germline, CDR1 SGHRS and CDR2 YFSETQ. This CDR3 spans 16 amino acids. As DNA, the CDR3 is TGCGCCAGCAGCAGACGGGGCGGAGAGGACACCGGGGAGCTGTTTTTT. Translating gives CASSRRGGEDTGELFF.

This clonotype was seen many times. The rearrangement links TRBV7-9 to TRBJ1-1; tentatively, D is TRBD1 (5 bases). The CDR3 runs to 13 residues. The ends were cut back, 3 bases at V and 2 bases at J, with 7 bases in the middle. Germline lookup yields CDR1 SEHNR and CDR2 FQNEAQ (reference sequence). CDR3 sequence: CASSFRVNTEAFF. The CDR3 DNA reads TGTGCCAGCAGCTTCAGGGTAAACACTGAAGCTTTCTTT.

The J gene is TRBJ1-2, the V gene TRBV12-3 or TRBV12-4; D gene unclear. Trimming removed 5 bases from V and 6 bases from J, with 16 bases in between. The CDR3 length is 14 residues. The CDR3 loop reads CASSPTGPLNGYTF. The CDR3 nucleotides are TGTGCCAGCAGTCCGACCGGGCCCCTAAATGGCTACACCTTC.

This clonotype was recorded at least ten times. The CDR3 is CASSFAGGPRNEQFF. In DNA, the CDR3 is TGTGCCAGCAGTTTCGCGGGAGGGCCGCGAAATGAGCAGTTCTTC. The chain recombines TRBV12-3 or TRBV12-4 with TRBJ2-1; 9 bases align to TRBD2. Losses at the gene ends were 3 bases for V and 7 bases for J; bases not matched to a gene: 7. This CDR3 is built from 15 residues.

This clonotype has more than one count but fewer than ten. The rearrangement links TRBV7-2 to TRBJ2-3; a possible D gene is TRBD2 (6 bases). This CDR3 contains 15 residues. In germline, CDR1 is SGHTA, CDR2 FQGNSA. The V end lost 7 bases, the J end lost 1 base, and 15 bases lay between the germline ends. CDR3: CASTIRGLGTDTQYF. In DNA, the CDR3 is TGTGCCAGCACCATAAGGGGACTGGGCACAGATACGCAGTATTTT.

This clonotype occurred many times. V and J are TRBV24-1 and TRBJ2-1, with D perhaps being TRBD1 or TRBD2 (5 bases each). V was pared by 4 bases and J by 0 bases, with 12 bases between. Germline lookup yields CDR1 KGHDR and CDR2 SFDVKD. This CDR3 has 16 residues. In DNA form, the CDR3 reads TGTGCCACCAGTGAAGGGAGAACAGGCTCCTACAATGAGCAGTTCTTC. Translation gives CATSEGRTGSYNEQFF.

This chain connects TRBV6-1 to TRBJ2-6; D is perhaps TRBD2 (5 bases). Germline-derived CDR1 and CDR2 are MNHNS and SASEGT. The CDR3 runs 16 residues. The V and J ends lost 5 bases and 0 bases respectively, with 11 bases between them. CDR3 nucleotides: TGTGCCAGCAGTAGAGAGGGTAGCTCTGGGGCCAACGTCCTGACTTTC. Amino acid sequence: CASSREGSSGANVLTF.

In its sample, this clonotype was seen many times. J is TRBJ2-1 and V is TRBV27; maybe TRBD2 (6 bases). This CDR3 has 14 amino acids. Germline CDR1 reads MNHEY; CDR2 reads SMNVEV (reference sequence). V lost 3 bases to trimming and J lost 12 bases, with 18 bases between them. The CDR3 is CASSLEYGAGRQFF. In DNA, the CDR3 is TGTGCCAGCAGTTTGGAGTATGGGGCCGGGAGGCAGTTCTTC.

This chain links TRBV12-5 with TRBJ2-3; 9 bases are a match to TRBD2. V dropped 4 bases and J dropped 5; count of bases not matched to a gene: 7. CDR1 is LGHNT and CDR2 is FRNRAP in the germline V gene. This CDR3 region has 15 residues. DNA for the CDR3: TGTGCTAGTGGTTGGGGACTAGCTGAGGGAGATACGCAGTATTTT. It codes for CASGWGLAEGDTQYF. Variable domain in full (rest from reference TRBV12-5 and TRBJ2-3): DARVTQTPRHKVTEMGQEVTMRCQPILGHNTVFWYRQTMMQGLELLAYFRNRAPLDDSGMPKDRFSAEMPDATLATLKIQPSEPRDSAVYFCASGWGLAEGDTQYFGPGTRLTVL.

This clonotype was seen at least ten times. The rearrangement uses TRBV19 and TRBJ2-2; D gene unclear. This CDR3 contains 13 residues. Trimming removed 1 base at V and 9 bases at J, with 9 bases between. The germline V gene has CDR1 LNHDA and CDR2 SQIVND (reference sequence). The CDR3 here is CASSIAGVRELFF. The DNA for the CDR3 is TGTGCCAGTAGTATAGCGGGCGTCCGGGAGCTGTTTTTT.

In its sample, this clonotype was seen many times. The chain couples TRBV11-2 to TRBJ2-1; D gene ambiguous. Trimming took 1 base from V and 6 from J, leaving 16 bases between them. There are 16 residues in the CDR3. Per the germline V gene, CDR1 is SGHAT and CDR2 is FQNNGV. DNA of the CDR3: TGTGCCAGCAGCTTAGTGGTAGGGTCCCTGCTCAATGAGCAGTTCTTC. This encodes CASSLVVGSLLNEQFF.

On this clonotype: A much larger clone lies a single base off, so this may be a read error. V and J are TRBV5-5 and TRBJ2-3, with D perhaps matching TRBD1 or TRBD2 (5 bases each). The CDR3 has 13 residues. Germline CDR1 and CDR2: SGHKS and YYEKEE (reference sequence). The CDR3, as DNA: TGTGCCTGCAGCCATATGGGGGTCGATACGCAGTATTTT. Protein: CACSHMGVDTQYF.